This T cell receptor (beta chain) was identified during a study of CD8+CD57+ T cells in acquired aplastic anemia. Across the whole study: The sorted CD4+ and CD8+ cells yielded an average approximately 3 ug of DNA.

CD8+CD57+ cell expansion, shown by flow cytometry, had occurred in the patients selected for sequencing. Profiling of TCR beta VDJ combinations and CDR3 sequences used genomic DNA as template. TCRdb passed the reads through MiXCR, listing each CDR3 protein once. The data show 150,000 to 200,000 distinct CDR3 sequences, 47% seen once. This TCR derives from a human donor with aplastic anemia. The specimen sequenced was sorted CD4+, CD8+, or CD8+CD57+ T cells (not recorded which) from PBMCs.

CDR3 residues: CASSLEGGLPYGYTF. CDR3 bases: TGTGCCAGCAGCTTAGAGGGTGGGTTGCCTTATGGCTACACCTTC. This chain links TRBV7-6 with TRBJ1-2; the D is unclear. V shed 1 base and J shed 5 bases, with 14 bases lying between them. The CDR3 sequence is 15 residues long. Germline CDR1 reads SGHVS; CDR2 reads FNYEAQ.